A single sample gave rise to the 31 T cell receptor beta chains below, sequenced in a study of T cells in Graves' hyperthyroidism and ophthalmopathy. What was amplified from RNA transcripts were TCR beta CDR3 regions. The HTBI primer set was used in a first-round RT-PCR of the TCR CDR3. TCRdb re-derived calls from the multiplex PCR reads in MiXCR, one entry per CDR3 protein. Of 300,000 to 350,000 distinct CDR3 sequences in the sample, about 18% were seen once. The specimen was blood. The source of these receptors is a woman aged 50 to 60 with Graves' hyperthyroidism.

This clonotype was observed a handful of times. The gene calls are TRBV3-1 and TRBJ2-7, with 8 nucleotides matching TRBD1. The V gene's germline CDR1 is LGHDT and CDR2 YNNKEL (reference sequence). The V and J ends lost 6 bases and 5 bases, in that order; junction bases with no gene match: 6. The CDR3 totals 13 residues. CDR3 DNA sequence: TGTGCCAGCAGTAGGACAGGGAAGGACGAGCAGTACTTC. Translated, it gives CASSRTGKDEQYF.

This clonotype occurred a few times. The chain employs TRBV12-3 or TRBV12-4 and TRBJ1-3; TRBD1 matches at 12 bases. This CDR3 contains 17 residues. The ends lost 4 bases at V and 2 bases at J; junction bases unmatched: 6. This CDR3 is CASSYLGTGGTGNTIYF. As DNA, the CDR3 is TGTGCCAGCAGTTACCTTGGGACAGGGGGCACTGGAAACACCATATATTTT.

This clonotype was picked up many times. The genes are TRBV6-1 and TRBJ1-5; tentatively, D is TRBD1 (5 bases). The CDR3 runs 14 residues. In germline, CDR1 is MNHNS, CDR2 SASEGT. V was cut by 3 bases and J by 4 bases, with 10 bases left in between. The CDR3 loop reads CASSDGDFNQPQHF. The DNA for the CDR3 is TGTGCCAGCAGTGATGGGGACTTTAATCAGCCCCAGCATTTT.

The chain is built from TRBV20-1 and TRBJ1-1; 7 bases map to TRBD1. CDR1 is DFQATT, CDR2 SNEGSKA, per germline (reference sequence). Germline trimming cut 3 bases from V and 11 bases from J; bases unmatched to any gene: 15. The CDR3 is 14 residues long. The CDR3: CSASTRQGLPEAFF. The CDR3 nucleotides are TGCAGTGCTAGTACCCGACAGGGTCTACCGGAGGCTTTCTTT.

This rearrangement joins TRBV9 to TRBJ1-5; D not resolved. The CDR3 runs to 13 residues. V was clipped by 3 bases and J by 4 bases, with 8 bases between them. CDR1 and CDR2 (germline): SGDLS, YYNGEE. The CDR3, as DNA: TGTGCCAGCAGCGCCGGACGGAATCAGCCCCAGCATTTT. It is translated as CASSAGRNQPQHF.

The gene calls are TRBV20-1 and TRBJ2-1, with 10 bases matching TRBD2. CDR3 size: 15 residues. Germline loops: CDR1 DFQATT, CDR2 SNEGSKA (reference sequence). V lost 4 bases and J lost 12; bases outside the gene matches: 15. The CDR3 here is CSAKPGEVAGGGQFF. Here the CDR3 DNA reads TGCAGTGCTAAGCCCGGGGAGGTAGCGGGGGGTGGGCAGTTCTTC.

This clonotype was seen many times. The CDR3 reads CATSRIGTTQYF. CDR3 coding DNA: TGTGCCACCAGCAGAATCGGTACTACGCAGTATTTT. V is TRBV15 and J is TRBJ2-3; D gene uncertain. The V gene's germline CDR1 is LNHNV and CDR2 YYDKDF (reference sequence). CDR3 length: 12 amino acids. With 2 bases removed from V and 8 bases from J, the gap between germline ends came to 8 bases.

This clonotype has just a few counts. The chain is built from TRBV5-1 and TRBJ2-3, with D unclear. Germline V gives CDR1 SGHRS, CDR2 YFSETQ. Trimming shortened V by 1 base and J by 4 bases, and 10 bases separated the two germline ends. CDR3 length equals 14 residues. CDR3 DNA sequence: TGCGCCAGCAGCTTGTCTGGGGTCGCAGATACGCAGTATTTT. Its translation: CASSLSGVADTQYF.

This clonotype was seen repeatedly, ten times or more. This sequence joins TRBV12-3 or TRBV12-4 and TRBJ1-5; 9 bases map to TRBD1. The CDR3 contains 15 residues. Unmatched junction bases numbered 7, after V lost 6 bases and J lost 4 bases. CDR3 residues: CASSRGQGPNQPQHF. The DNA of the CDR3 is TGTGCCAGCAGCCGAGGACAGGGGCCAAATCAGCCCCAGCATTTT.

This clonotype was observed at least ten times. The chain employs TRBV11-2 and TRBJ2-3; 11 bases align to TRBD2. Germline V gene data show CDR1 as SGHAT and CDR2 as FQNNGV. Germline trimming cut 4 bases from V and 9 bases from J; bases unmatched to any gene: 12. CDR3 length equals 16 residues. The CDR3 protein is CASSSRASGRPETQYF. The CDR3 DNA is TGTGCCAGCAGCTCACGGGCTAGCGGGAGGCCCGAAACGCAGTATTTT.

This clonotype was recorded a few times. The rearrangement links TRBV29-1 to TRBJ2-3; 8 bases align to TRBD1. Germline loops: CDR1 SQVTM, CDR2 ANQGSEA. The CDR3 has 14 residues. V shed 6 bases, J shed 0 bases, and the junction held 5 bases outside the gene matches. CDR3 sequence: CSVARTGSTDTQYF. CDR3 DNA: TGCAGCGTCGCCAGGACAGGGAGCACAGATACGCAGTATTTT.

This sequence joins TRBV11-2 and TRBJ2-1; 10 nucleotides align to TRBD2. The germline CDR1 and CDR2 sequences are SGHAT and FQNNGV. The CDR3 extends over 16 amino acids. With 4 bases clipped from V and 4 bases from J, the junction kept 7 bases outside the gene matches. In DNA, the CDR3 is TGTGCCAGCAGCTCTGGACTAGCGGTGAGATACAATGAGCAGTTCTTC. Protein sequence: CASSSGLAVRYNEQFF.

This clonotype was recorded at least ten times. The chain uses TRBV9 and TRBJ2-3; 10 bases align to TRBD2. CDR3 length: 15 residues. Germline V gene data show CDR1 as SGDLS and CDR2 as YYNGEE. Trimming at V came to 4 bases and at J to 4 bases, leaving 6 bases not matched to a gene. CDR3 in amino acids: CASSTSGTSADTQYF. The CDR3 DNA reads as TGTGCCAGCAGCACCTCCGGGACTAGCGCAGATACGCAGTATTTT.

In this sample, this clonotype turned up a few times. Possible read error: a much larger clone is one base away. V usage is TRBV11-2 and J usage is TRBJ2-7; D remains ambiguous. The germline gives CDR1 SGHAT, CDR2 FQNNGV. V lost 2 bases to trimming and J lost 6 bases, with 8 bases between them. The CDR3 is 12 amino acids. This chain's CDR3 is CASSLNRREQYF. The DNA of the CDR3 is TGTGCCAGCAGCTTAAATCGACGCGAGCAGTACTTC.

CDR3: CARAPSLKSRGCEPQHF. In nucleotides, the CDR3 is TGTGCCAGAGCCCCGTCGTTAAAGTCCAGGGGGTGCGAGCCCCAGCATTTT. The chain employs TRBV27 and TRBJ1-5; the match to TRBD1 covers 7 bases. This CDR3 has 17 residues. The ends lost 9 bases at V and 8 bases at J; junction bases unmatched: 22. Germline V CDR1 and CDR2: MNHEY, SMNVEV (reference sequence).

This clonotype was picked up a small number of times. J is TRBJ2-1 and V is TRBV2; a weak D match, TRBD2 (6 bases). Germline lookup yields CDR1 SNHLY and CDR2 FYNNEI. This CDR3 contains 11 residues. V was shortened by 10 bases and J by 7 bases, with 11 bases between the two germline ends. The CDR3 loop reads CATSEGNEQFF. Written as DNA, the CDR3 is TGTGCCACATCGGAGGGGAATGAGCAGTTCTTC.

This clonotype was found many times. This CDR3 reads CASEFGLLGEQFF. The CDR3 DNA reads as TGTGCCAGCGAATTCGGACTCCTTGGGGAGCAGTTCTTC. The chain links TRBV6-1 to TRBJ2-1; TRBD2 is a possible D gene (5 bases). Between the trimmed V and J ends, which lost 8 bases and 10 bases, there was a span of 18 bases. The CDR3 is 13 amino acids. Germline V CDR1 and CDR2: MNHNS, SASEGT.

This clonotype came up many times. Written as DNA, the CDR3 is TGTGCCAGCAGCTTTGGCCGGCAGACGGCACCCCTCCACTTT. The encoded protein is CASSFGRQTAPLHF. The V call is TRBV11-2, the J call TRBJ1-6; D is ambiguous. Between the trimmed V and J ends, which lost 3 bases and 11 bases, there was a span of 14 bases. Germline loops: CDR1 SGHAT, CDR2 FQNNGV. The length of the CDR3 is 14 residues. Variable domain in full (rest from reference TRBV11-2 and TRBJ1-6): EAGVAQSPRYKIIEKRQSVAFWCNPISGHATLYWYQQILGQGPKLLIQFQNNGVVDDSQLPKDRFSAERLKGVDSTLKIQPAKLEDSAVYLCASSFGRQTAPLHFGNGTRLTVT.

This clonotype was picked up many times. This rearrangement joins TRBV2 to TRBJ1-1; no reliable D call. Germline CDR1 SNHLY, CDR2 FYNNEI. The V end was cut by 0 bases, the J end by 1 base, with 6 bases between. The CDR3 totals 14 residues. CDR3 region: CASSEATRNTEAFF. In nucleotides, the CDR3 is TGTGCCAGCAGTGAAGCGACCAGGAACACTGAAGCTTTCTTT.

The sample holds many counts of this clonotype. The chain uses TRBV5-1 and TRBJ1-1; D is possibly TRBD1 (5 bases). Trimming cost V 0 bases and J 6 bases, with 12 bases left between them. Per germline, CDR1 SGHRS and CDR2 YFSETQ. The CDR3 runs to 14 residues. The CDR3 sequence is CASSLEVKGPEAFF. The CDR3 DNA is TGCGCCAGCAGCTTGGAGGTTAAGGGGCCTGAAGCTTTCTTT.

The gene calls are TRBV4-1 and TRBJ1-4; TRBD1 matches at 7 bases. V gave up 1 base and J gave up 4 bases; unmatched junction bases: 0. The CDR3 has 14 amino acids. Germline-derived CDR1 and CDR2 are MGHRA and YSYEKL. CDR3 region: CASSQGQGNEKLFF. The CDR3, as DNA: TGCGCCAGCAGCCAAGGACAGGGTAATGAAAAACTGTTTTTT.

This clonotype has at least ten counts. This chain uses TRBV3-1 with TRBJ2-3; D remains ambiguous. Trimming cost V 3 bases and J 0 bases, with 10 bases left between them. Germline CDR1 and CDR2: LGHDT and YNNKEL (reference sequence). This CDR3 comprises 15 residues. CDR3 loop: CASSHAMTSTDTQYF. Written as DNA, the CDR3 is TGTGCCAGCAGCCATGCCATGACTAGCACAGATACGCAGTATTTT.

The DNA of the CDR3 is TGTGCCAGTCTACAGGGGCTCGAAGCTTTCTTT. It specifies CASLQGLEAFF. V usage is TRBV25-1 and J usage is TRBJ1-1, with TRBD1 matching 7 bases. Per the germline V gene, CDR1 is MGHDK and CDR2 is SYGVNS. This CDR3 spans 11 amino acids. Trimming took 9 bases from V and 8 from J; bases not matched to a gene: 6.

This clonotype came up many times. The rearrangement joins TRBV28 to TRBJ2-5; 10 nucleotides align to TRBD1. Germline CDR1 MDHEN, CDR2 SYDVKM. The V gene end was trimmed by 5 bases and the J gene end by 2 bases; junction bases not matched to a gene: 8. The CDR3 runs 16 residues. The CDR3 sequence is CASSLGGTGEQETQYF. Written as DNA, the CDR3 is TGTGCCAGCAGTCTAGGCGGGACAGGGGAACAAGAGACCCAGTACTTC.

The chain is built from TRBV7-8 and TRBJ1-6; 9 nucleotides match TRBD1. Germline trimming cut 5 bases from V and 8 bases from J; bases unmatched to any gene: 4. Per the germline V gene, CDR1 is SGHVS and CDR2 is FQNEAQ. The CDR3 runs 14 residues. CDR3: CASSPGTGYSPLHF. The CDR3 bases are TGTGCCAGCAGCCCCGGGACAGGGTATTCACCCCTCCACTTT.

The rearrangement uses TRBV6-1 and TRBJ1-4; the match to TRBD1 covers 9 bases. Germline V CDR1 and CDR2: MNHNS, SASEGT. The CDR3 is 15 residues long. V trimming: 5 bases; J trimming: 7 bases; junction bases outside the gene matches: 8. This chain's CDR3 is CASSPSGTGREKLFF. The CDR3 DNA reads as TGTGCCAGCAGTCCTTCCGGGACAGGGCGTGAAAAACTGTTTTTT.

This clonotype was found a few times. The chain employs TRBV6-1 and TRBJ2-2, with D perhaps TRBD1 or TRBD2 (5 bases each). V shed 11 bases and J shed 3 bases, with 16 bases lying between them. The length of the CDR3 is 14 residues. Per germline, CDR1 MNHNS and CDR2 SASEGT. CDR3 residues: CAGCRDRYTGELFF. The CDR3 DNA reads as TGTGCCGGCTGCCGGGACCGATACACCGGGGAGCTGTTTTTT.

This clonotype was observed many times. The gene calls are TRBV7-9 and TRBJ2-1; 10 bases line up with TRBD2. After removal of 1 base from V and 9 bases from J, the junction contained 3 bases not matched to a gene. This CDR3 has 14 residues. CDR1 SEHNR and CDR2 FQNEAQ come from the germline V gene (reference sequence). CDR3 protein: CASSLVLAGGEQFF. The DNA for the CDR3 is TGTGCCAGCAGCTTAGTTTTAGCGGGAGGTGAGCAGTTCTTC. Complete variable domain (other parts from reference TRBV7-9 and TRBJ2-1): DTGVSQNPRHKITKRGQNVTFRCDPISEHNRLYWYRQTLGQGPEFLTYFQNEAQLEKSRLLSDRFSAERPKGSFSTLEIQRTEQGDSAMYLCASSLVLAGGEQFFGPGTRLTVL.

This clonotype was counted ten times or more. J is TRBJ2-1 and V is TRBV6-5; D gene ambiguous. The germline V gene encodes CDR1 MNHEY and CDR2 SVGAGI. V lost 2 bases to trimming and J lost 9 bases, with 14 bases between them. The CDR3 totals 14 residues. CDR3 protein: CASSYGHRVAEQFF. The CDR3 region has the DNA TGTGCCAGCAGTTACGGTCATAGGGTGGCTGAGCAGTTCTTC.

This clonotype has ten or more counts. CDR3 nucleotide sequence: TGTGCCAGCAGTTCCTCTTCGGGGCTAGCGGACGGTGAGCAGTTCTTC. Residues: CASSSSSGLADGEQFF. V usage is TRBV6-5 and J usage is TRBJ2-1; 7 bases line up with TRBD2. Germline CDR1 MNHEY, CDR2 SVGAGI. With V trimmed by 4 bases and J by 9 bases, 15 bases remained unmatched. The CDR3 has 16 amino acids.

This clonotype was recorded at least ten times. This rearrangement joins TRBV5-1 to TRBJ1-1; D uncertain. CDR1 SGHRS and CDR2 YFSETQ come from the germline V gene. The V and J ends lost 4 bases and 10 bases respectively, with 17 bases between them. This CDR3 spans 13 amino acids. The CDR3 here is CASSPDVSVRAFF. In nucleotides, the CDR3 is TGCGCCAGCAGCCCCGATGTATCTGTAAGAGCTTTCTTT.